The sequence of this T cell receptor beta chain was determined in a study of glioma-infiltrating T cells after dendritic cell vaccination. Looking at the study overall: Monocyte-derived dendritic cells, cultured roughly 7 days with IL-4 and GM-CSF, were pulsed with autologous tumor lysate.

The primer mix had 60 V beta and 13 J beta primers. Clones were sequenced by immunoSEQ multiplex PCR, and TCRdb holds only the in-frame ones, with some missing. Of approximately 93,000 clones listed, about 85% are singletons. The sample's time point: after dendritic cell vaccination, including at tumor progression/relapse. Selection required adequate fresh-frozen tumor tissue plus more than two years' survival data. This clone came up a few times. Germline loops: CDR1 MGHDK, CDR2 SYGVNS. The CDR3 consists of 18 residues. V trimming: 0 bases; J trimming: 2 bases; junction bases outside the gene matches: 7.

The rearrangement joins TRBV25-1 to TRBJ1-4; 9 bases fit TRBD1. The input for sequencing was blood, taken after dendritic cell vaccination. The source is a human donor with glioblastoma. The CDR3 is CASSEYRTGVRTNEKLFF. DNA for the CDR3: TGTGCCAGCAGTGAATATAGGACAGGGGTCCGTACTAATGAAAAACTGTTTTTT.